Below are 13 T cell receptor beta chains sequenced from a single sample in a study of vaccination effects on CD4 cells after COVID-19. Using viral peptide pools, the ViraFEST assay grew out antigen-specific CD4+ T cells prior to sequencing. The culture ran for about 11 days, and then CD4+ T cells were isolated. Two-dose vaccination with either BNT162b2 or mRNA-1273 was given to the participants. Here immunoSEQ multiplex PCR was the method, and the copy in TCRdb shows in-frame clones only, minus some. The sample lists 25,000 to 35,000 clones, around 74% occurring once. For these receptors, no antigen is known. Specimen: CD4+ T cells from PBMCs cultured with HCoV-OC43 spike peptides, collected after COVID-19 vaccination. Regarding subset: HCoV-OC43 spike overlapping peptide pool stimulation. The receptor set was obtained from a human donor who received a COVID-19 vaccine.

The V gene is TRBV11-3, the J gene TRBJ2-1; 12 bases are shared with TRBD2. Trimming at V came to 2 bases and at J to 2 bases, leaving 4 bases not matched to a gene. Germline values: CDR1 SGHNT, CDR2 YENEEA. The CDR3 contains 17 residues. Written as DNA, the CDR3 is TGTGCCAGCAGCTTACGGGCTAGCGGGGGGGCCTACAATGAGCAGTTCTTC. It encodes CASSLRASGGAYNEQFF. The whole variable domain, filled in from reference TRBV11-3 and TRBJ2-1, reads EAGVVQSPRYKIIEKKQPVAFWCNPISGHNTLYWYLQNLGQGPELLIRYENEEAVDDSQLPKDRFSAERLKGVDSTLKIQPAELGDSAVYLCASSLRASGGAYNEQFFGPGTRLTVL.

This clone was seen only a few times. The chain is built from TRBV11-2 and TRBJ1-1; 7 nucleotides agree with TRBD1. CDR1 and CDR2 (germline): SGHAT, FQNNGV. Unmatched junction bases numbered 0, after V lost 1 base and J lost 1 base. CDR3 length: 14 amino acids. CDR3 sequence: CASSLGDRNTEAFF. The CDR3 DNA follows: TGTGCCAGCAGCTTAGGGGACAGGAACACTGAAGCTTTCTTT.

V and J are TRBV6-4 and TRBJ2-3; D call uncertain. This CDR3 spans 12 amino acids. Germline V lookup: CDR1 MRHNA, CDR2 SNTAGT. The ends were cut back, 6 bases at V and 5 bases at J, with 9 bases in the middle. The DNA of the CDR3 is TGTGCCAGCAGCCCCTCTGGAGATACGCAGTATTTT. Translation: CASSPSGDTQYF.

This chain joins TRBV6-2 or TRBV6-3 and TRBJ1-1, with TRBD1 identical over 9 bases. This CDR3 has 16 residues. V lost 7 bases, J lost 0 bases, and 9 bases stayed unmatched. CDR1 and CDR2 from the germline V gene are MNHEY and SVGEGT. The CDR3 coding sequence is TGTGCCAGCAACCCTAGGGGGACAGGGCTGAACACTGAAGCTTTCTTT. It codes for CASNPRGTGLNTEAFF.

J is TRBJ1-1 and V is TRBV5-1, with unresolved D. The ends were cut back, 1 base at V and 7 bases at J, with 17 bases in the middle. The CDR3 runs to 15 residues. Germline V gene lookup returns CDR1 SGHRS and CDR2 YFSETQ. CDR3 amino acids: CASSLQGGSRGEAFF. The CDR3 coding sequence is TGCGCCAGCAGCTTGCAAGGAGGTTCCCGAGGTGAAGCTTTCTTT.

J is TRBJ2-1 and V is TRBV19; 14 bases match TRBD2. Germline V gene lookup returns CDR1 LNHDA and CDR2 SQIVND (reference sequence). The CDR3 totals 16 residues. The V gene end was trimmed by 5 bases and the J gene end by 5 bases; junction bases not matched to a gene: 5. The CDR3 sequence: CASSQRTSGGNNEQFF. The CDR3, as DNA: TGTGCCAGTAGTCAACGGACTAGCGGGGGGAACAATGAGCAGTTCTTC.

The chain uses TRBV29-1 and TRBJ1-1; D is possibly TRBD1 (5 bases). This CDR3 has 13 amino acids. V lost 4 bases and J 0 bases, leaving 9 bases between the germline ends. CDR1 SQVTM and CDR2 ANQGSEA come from the germline V gene. CDR3 in DNA: TGCAGCGTTGCAGGGACGGTGAACACTGAAGCTTTCTTT. Amino acid sequence: CSVAGTVNTEAFF. Variable domain in full (rest from reference TRBV29-1 and TRBJ1-1): SAVISQKPSRDICQRGTSLTIQCQVDSQVTMMFWYRQQPGQSLTLIATANQGSEATYESGFVIDKFPISRPNLTFSTLTVSNMSPEDSSIYLCSVAGTVNTEAFFGQGTRLTVV.

The chain is built from TRBV27 and TRBJ2-5; either TRBD1 or TRBD2 may fit D (5 bases each). There are 16 residues in the CDR3. Trimming stripped 2 bases from V and 1 base from J, with 14 bases between. CDR1 is MNHEY and CDR2 is SMNVEV in the germline V gene (reference sequence). The CDR3 spells CASSLMGVGTQETQYF. DNA for the CDR3: TGTGCCAGCAGTTTAATGGGGGTTGGCACCCAAGAGACCCAGTACTTC.

The chain has TRBV7-9 and TRBJ2-7, with 8 nucleotides matching TRBD2. Unmatched junction bases numbered 5, after V lost 2 bases and J lost 5 bases. Germline CDR1 and CDR2: SEHNR and FQNEAQ (reference sequence). CDR3 length: 14 residues. CDR3 DNA sequence: TGTGCCAGCAGCTTATCCCTAGCGGGCGACGAGCAGTACTTC. It specifies CASSLSLAGDEQYF. The variable domain in full, completed from reference TRBV7-9 and TRBJ2-7, reads DTGVSQNPRHKITKRGQNVTFRCDPISEHNRLYWYRQTLGQGPEFLTYFQNEAQLEKSRLLSDRFSAERPKGSFSTLEIQRTEQGDSAMYLCASSLSLAGDEQYFGPGTRLTVT.

With respect to this clone: This specimen includes other DNA sequences encoding the same CDR3. The chain combines TRBV19 with TRBJ2-6; D uncertain. Germline CDR1 LNHDA, CDR2 SQIVND (reference sequence). The length of the CDR3 is 15 residues. Deletions cut 1 base from V and 4 bases from J, with 8 bases between. The CDR3 nucleotides read TGTGCCAGTAGTATAGTTCTCGCCGGGGCCAACGTCCTGACTTTC. Translation: CASSIVLAGANVLTF.

In its sample, this clone was seen once. The V call is TRBV30, the J call TRBJ1-6, with D uncertain. The length of the CDR3 is 15 residues. Trimming removed 1 base from V and 0 bases from J, with 7 bases in between. Germline CDR1 and CDR2: GTSNPN and SVGIG (reference sequence). CDR3 amino acids: CAWSGSGSYNSPLHF. Here the CDR3 DNA reads TGTGCCTGGAGTGGTTCGGGCTCCTATAATTCACCCCTCCACTTT.

The rearrangement uses TRBV6-5 and TRBJ1-2, with D tentatively TRBD1 (5 bases). The CDR3 totals 14 residues. V gave up 4 bases and J gave up 7 bases, with 16 bases separating them. The germline gives CDR1 MNHEY, CDR2 SVGAGI. The CDR3 DNA follows: TGTGCCAGCAGTTCTTCTCCGGGACTTACTGGCTACACCTTC. Its protein product is CASSSSPGLTGYTF.

The chain is built from TRBV3-1 (or the pseudogene TRBV3-2) and TRBJ2-5, with D perhaps assigned TRBD1 or TRBD2 (5 bases each). The CDR3 spans 14 residues. With 2 bases removed from V and 5 bases from J, the gap between germline ends came to 12 bases. Germline CDR1 is LGHDT and CDR2 is YNNKEL (reference sequence). CDR3 in amino acids: CASSQRLEGETQYF. Here the CDR3 DNA reads TGTGCCAGCAGCCAAAGGCTAGAGGGGGAGACCCAGTACTTC.